The 22 T cell receptor beta chains given below trace back to one sample, sequenced in a study of blood T cell repertoires in COVID-19. Generated by immunoSEQ multiplex PCR, the TCRdb table keeps only in-frame clones and is missing some. In the table there are around 190,000 clones, roughly four fifths of which are singletons. The sequenced sample was peripheral blood. These receptors came from a woman between 35 and 50 years old with COVID-19, enrolled during active disease.

The V gene is TRBV11-3, the J gene TRBJ2-7; the match to TRBD1 covers 7 bases. Per the germline V gene, CDR1 is SGHNT and CDR2 is YENEEA. V was pared by 0 bases and J by 5 bases, with 16 bases of the junction left unmatched. The CDR3 spans 18 residues. The chain's CDR3 is CASSLDLGWAGGFNEQYV. The CDR3 DNA reads TGTGCCAGCAGCTTAGACTTGGGCTGGGCAGGGGGATTCAACGAGCAGTACGTC.

A single count supports this clone. The chain is built from TRBV3-1 (or the pseudogene TRBV3-2) and TRBJ2-4, with TRBD2 matching 8 bases. This CDR3 has 19 residues. V gave up 0 bases and J gave up 2 bases; unmatched junction bases: 12. Germline CDR1 reads LGHDT; CDR2 reads YNNKEL (reference sequence). CDR3 loop: CASSQDYSSGPRTKNIQYF. CDR3 sequence (DNA): TGTGCCAGCAGCCAAGATTACTCTAGCGGGCCTAGGACCAAAAACATTCAGTACTTC.

This chain links TRBV29-1 with TRBJ2-1, with TRBD2 matching 8 bases. Trimming at V came to 3 bases and at J to 7 bases, leaving 8 bases not matched to a gene. CDR3 length: 14 amino acids. Germline assignment: CDR1 SQVTM and CDR2 ANQGSEA. The CDR3 spells CSVEGLAGINEQFF. The CDR3, as DNA: TGCAGCGTTGAGGGGCTAGCGGGTATTAATGAGCAGTTCTTC.

The chain couples TRBV3-1 (or the pseudogene TRBV3-2) to TRBJ1-4; 10 nucleotides match TRBD1. From germline, CDR1 is LGHDT and CDR2 YNNKEL (reference sequence). Germline trimming cut 6 bases from V and 8 bases from J; bases unmatched to any gene: 3. This CDR3 has 13 amino acids. CDR3 residues: CASRRTGGEKLFF. In DNA form, the CDR3 reads TGTGCCAGCAGACGGACAGGGGGAGAAAAACTGTTTTTT.

The V call is TRBV27, the J call TRBJ2-7; 10 nucleotides agree with TRBD2. Trimming removed 3 bases from V and 1 base from J; junction bases left unmatched: 3. The CDR3 has 15 amino acids. Germline assignment: CDR1 MNHEY and CDR2 SMNVEV (reference sequence). CDR3 nucleotide sequence: TGTGCCAGCAGTTTGGGACTAGCGCAATCCTACGAGCAGTACTTC. Amino acid sequence: CASSLGLAQSYEQYF.

V gene TRBV4-1 combines with J gene TRBJ2-1, with D maybe TRBD1 (6 bases). Per germline, CDR1 MGHRA and CDR2 YSYEKL. CDR3 length: 13 residues. The V gene lost 3 bases and the J gene lost 10 bases, with 13 bases spanning the gap. The CDR3 DNA sequence: TGCGCCAGCAGCCACCCCAGGGGTGGGGAGCAGTTCTTC. Protein product: CASSHPRGGEQFF.

The rearrangement uses TRBV28 and TRBJ2-7, with D possibly being TRBD2 (5 bases). Germline CDR1 is MDHEN and CDR2 is SYDVKM. CDR3 length: 15 residues. The V gene lost 7 bases and the J gene lost 3 bases, with 19 bases spanning the gap. CDR3 bases: TGTGCCAGCATCCCTCGGGGATCCCTCTACTACGAGCAGTACTTC. It specifies CASIPRGSLYYEQYF.

The rearrangement links TRBV5-8 to TRBJ1-5; possible D gene TRBD1, 5 bases. Looked up from germline, CDR1 is SGHTS and CDR2 is YDEGEE. The CDR3 runs to 14 residues. Trimming took 0 bases from V and 6 from J, leaving 10 bases between them. Written as DNA, the CDR3 is TGTGCCAGCAGCTTGGAGGGGAGGGCTCAGCCCCAGCATTTT. Translating it yields CASSLEGRAQPQHF.

The rearrangement uses TRBV6-2 or TRBV6-3 and TRBJ1-5; 9 positions match TRBD1. CDR3 length: 15 amino acids. Germline loops: CDR1 MNHEY, CDR2 SVGEGT. Trimming took 4 bases from V and 4 from J; bases not matched to a gene: 5. The CDR3 loop is CASSWGTGFNQPQHF. CDR3 nucleotide sequence: TGTGCCAGCAGTTGGGGGACAGGGTTTAATCAGCCCCAGCATTTT.

This clone occurred a few times. This chain joins TRBV7-9 and TRBJ2-5; D might be TRBD2 (5 bases). V lost 5 bases and J 8 bases, leaving 18 bases between the germline ends. CDR1 and CDR2 from the germline V gene are SEHNR and FQNEAQ (reference sequence). The CDR3 extends over 14 amino acids. The chain's CDR3 is CASSMDSARLTQYF. CDR3 nucleotides: TGTGCCAGCAGCATGGACTCGGCGAGGTTAACCCAGTACTTC.

This chain connects TRBV6-6 to TRBJ2-1, with D unclear. The germline CDR1 and CDR2 sequences are MNHNY and SVGAGI (reference sequence). The length of the CDR3 is 14 residues. V lost 7 bases and J 0 bases, leaving 10 bases between the germline ends. Written as DNA, the CDR3 is TGTGCCAGCAACGTCGGCGGCTCCTACAATGAGCAGTTCTTC. This codes for CASNVGGSYNEQFF.

The count of this clone is one. This chain links TRBV2 with TRBJ2-3, with 7 bases lining up with TRBD1. CDR3 length equals 15 residues. CDR1 and CDR2 (germline): SNHLY, FYNNEI. V was clipped by 2 bases and J by 2 bases; unmatched bases: 4. The CDR3 nucleotides are TGTGCCAGCAGTGAACTGACAGGGAACACAGATACGCAGTATTTT. It is translated as CASSELTGNTDTQYF.

The V and J genes are TRBV29-1 and TRBJ1-3; a weak D match, TRBD1 (5 bases). The germline V and J ends were trimmed by 4 bases and 0 bases, with 16 bases remaining between them. CDR3 length: 16 amino acids. CDR1 and CDR2 (germline): SQVTM, ANQGSEA. The CDR3 DNA follows: TGCAGCGTTGCTACGTGGGGGGAGAGCTCTGGAAACACCATATATTTT. This gives the protein CSVATWGESSGNTIYF.

As DNA, the CDR3 is TGTGCCAGCGGCCGGACAGGCCCCCGTGAAAAACTGTTTTTT. Protein product: CASGRTGPREKLFF. The rearrangement uses TRBV6-5 and TRBJ1-4; 7 bases line up with TRBD1. The CDR3 has 14 residues. Trimming removed 8 bases from V and 7 bases from J; junction bases left unmatched: 10. From germline, CDR1 is MNHEY and CDR2 SVGAGI.

DNA of the CDR3: TGTGCCAGCAGCGCCCAGGGGAGTCAGCCCCAGCATTTT. Amino acid sequence: CASSAQGSQPQHF. The chain couples TRBV9 to TRBJ1-5; D may be TRBD1 (6 bases). Looked up from germline, CDR1 is SGDLS and CDR2 is YYNGEE. This CDR3 comprises 13 residues. V gave up 3 bases and J gave up 6 bases, with 10 bases separating them.

The chain couples TRBV29-1 to TRBJ1-2, with TRBD1 identical over 8 bases. Losses at the gene ends were 5 bases for V and 3 bases for J; bases not matched to a gene: 5. Germline V gene lookup returns CDR1 SQVTM and CDR2 ANQGSEA. The CDR3 is made up of 13 amino acids. In nucleotides, the CDR3 is TGCAGCGTTCCAGGGACAGGATACTATGGCTACACCTTC. As protein: CSVPGTGYYGYTF.

This clone showed up just a few times. CDR3 sequence: CASRLTGPQPQHF. The CDR3 DNA is TGTGCCAGCAGATTGACAGGCCCTCAGCCCCAGCATTTT. The V gene is TRBV6-5, the J gene TRBJ1-5; TRBD1 is a possible D gene (6 bases). V gave up 6 bases and J gave up 6 bases, with 12 bases separating them. From germline, CDR1 is MNHEY and CDR2 SVGAGI. CDR3 length equals 13 residues.

The chain couples TRBV27 to TRBJ2-1; D may be TRBD1 (6 bases). Trimming took 7 bases from V and 0 from J, leaving 22 bases between them. Per the germline V gene, CDR1 is MNHEY and CDR2 is SMNVEV (reference sequence). The CDR3 consists of 18 residues. CDR3 DNA: TGTGCCAGCACCAACCTCACAAAATCAGGGGACTCCTACAATGAGCAGTTCTTC. Amino acid sequence: CASTNLTKSGDSYNEQFF.

The chain recombines TRBV19 with TRBJ2-2; a possible D gene is TRBD2 (5 bases). The CDR3 totals 13 residues. Trimming pared 2 bases from V and 6 bases from J, leaving 7 bases between. Germline CDR1 is LNHDA and CDR2 is SQIVND (reference sequence). CDR3 amino acids: CASSISSPGELFF. CDR3 DNA: TGTGCCAGTAGTATATCTAGCCCCGGGGAGCTGTTTTTT.

Remarks on this clone: Other nucleotide sequences from this sample produce the same CDR3. The rearrangement links TRBV5-4 to TRBJ1-1, with no clear D. The CDR3 totals 13 residues. Germline lookup yields CDR1 SGHNT and CDR2 YYREEE (reference sequence). The germline V and J ends were trimmed by 0 bases and 1 base, with 4 bases remaining between them. The CDR3 DNA is TGTGCCAGCAGCTTGGCCGGGAACACTGAAGCTTTCTTT. Its translation: CASSLAGNTEAFF.

This clone was observed once. This chain joins TRBV6-4 and TRBJ2-1, with 9 bases that match TRBD2. The CDR3 sequence is 15 residues long. With V trimmed by 1 base and J by 7 bases, 5 bases remained unmatched. Germline CDR1 is MRHNA and CDR2 is SNTAGT. CDR3 in DNA: TGTGCCAGCAGTGACTGGGCGGGGGGGGCGAATGAGCAGTTCTTC. It is translated as CASSDWAGGANEQFF.

This clone has more than one count but fewer than ten. The chain combines TRBV3-1 (or the pseudogene TRBV3-2) with TRBJ2-1; TRBD2 aligns across 9 bases. The CDR3 consists of 13 residues. Germline V lookup: CDR1 LGHDT, CDR2 YNNKEL (reference sequence). V lost 1 base to trimming and J lost 15 bases; unmatched junction nucleotides: 7. CDR3 nucleotide sequence: TGTGCCAGCAGCCAAGGGAGTAGCGGGAGACTGTTCTTC. It yields the protein CASSQGSSGRLFF.